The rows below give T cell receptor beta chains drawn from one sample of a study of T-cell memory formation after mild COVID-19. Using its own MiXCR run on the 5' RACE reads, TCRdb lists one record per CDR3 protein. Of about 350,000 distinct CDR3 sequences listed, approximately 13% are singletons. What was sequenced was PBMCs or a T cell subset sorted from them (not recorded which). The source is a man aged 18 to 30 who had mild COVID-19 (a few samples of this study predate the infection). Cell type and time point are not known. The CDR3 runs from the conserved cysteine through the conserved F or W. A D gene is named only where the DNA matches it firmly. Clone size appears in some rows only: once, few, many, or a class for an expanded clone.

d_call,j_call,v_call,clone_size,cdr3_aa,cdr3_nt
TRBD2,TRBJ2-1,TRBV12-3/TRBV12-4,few,CASSLVGTSINEQFF,TGTGCCAGCAGTTTAGTCGGGACTAGCATCAATGAGCAGTTCTTC
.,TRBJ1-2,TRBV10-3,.,CAISDANF,TGTGCCATCAGTGATGCGAATTTC
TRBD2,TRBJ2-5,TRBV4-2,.,CASSPRPPSGGSQETQYF,TGTGCCAGCAGCCCCCGACCCCCTAGCGGGGGAAGTCAAGAGACCCAGTACTTC
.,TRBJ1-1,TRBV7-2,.,CASSSGPVGTEAFF,TGTGCCAGCAGCTCGGGCCCTGTGGGCACTGAAGCTTTCTTT
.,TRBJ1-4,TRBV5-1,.,CASSDTGPNDDNEKLFF,TGCGCCAGCAGCGACACAGGCCCGAACGACGATAATGAAAAACTGTTTTTT
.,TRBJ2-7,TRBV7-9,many,CASSLGTGLIYEQYF,TGTGCCAGCAGCTTAGGCACGGGACTGATCTACGAGCAGTACTTC
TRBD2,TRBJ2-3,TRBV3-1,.,CASSPLTRGGGTDTQYF,TGTGCCAGCAGCCCTTTGACTCGGGGGGGTGGCACAGATACGCAGTATTTT
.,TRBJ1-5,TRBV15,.,CATSRPTGNQPQHF,TGTGCCACCAGCAGACCGACAGGCAATCAGCCCCAGCATTTT
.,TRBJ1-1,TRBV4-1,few,CASSLYPTANTEAFF,TGCGCCAGCAGCCTTTACCCGACGGCGAACACTGAAGCTTTCTTT
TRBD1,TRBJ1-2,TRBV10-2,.,CASSDTGGNGYTF,TGCGCCAGCAGTGATACAGGGGGCAATGGCTACACCTTC
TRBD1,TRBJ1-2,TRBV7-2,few,CASSAPPGTGDRYGYTF,TGTGCCAGCAGCGCCCCCCCGGGGACAGGGGACCGTTATGGCTACACCTTC
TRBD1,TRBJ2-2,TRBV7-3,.,CASSAVGQGAEGLFF,TGTGCCAGCAGCGCGGTCGGACAGGGGGCAGAGGGGCTGTTTTTT
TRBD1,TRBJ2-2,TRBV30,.,CAWSSTGPNTGELFF,TGTGCCTGGAGCTCGACAGGGCCCAACACCGGGGAGCTGTTTTTT
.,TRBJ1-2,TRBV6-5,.,CASSYGEGLYGYTF,TGTGCCAGCAGTTACGGAGAAGGTCTCTATGGCTACACCTTC
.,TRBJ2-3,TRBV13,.,CASSLVASDTQYF,TGTGCCAGCAGCTTAGTTGCCTCAGATACGCAGTATTTT
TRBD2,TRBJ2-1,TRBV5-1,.,CASSWEGNEQFF,TGCGCCAGCAGCTGGGAGGGAAATGAGCAGTTCTTC
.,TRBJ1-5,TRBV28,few,CASSPSLSNQPQHF,TGTGCCAGCAGTCCCTCATTGAGCAATCAGCCCCAGCATTTT
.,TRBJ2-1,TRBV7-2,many,CASSLWVDNEQFF,TGTGCCAGCAGCTTATGGGTGGACAATGAGCAGTTCTTC
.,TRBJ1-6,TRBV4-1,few,CASSLYVGDSPSYNSPLHF,TGCGCCAGCAGTCTATACGTAGGAGACTCGCCCTCCTATAATTCACCCCTCCACTTT
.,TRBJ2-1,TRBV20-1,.,CSVPRAWVAEQFF,TGCAGTGTTCCCCGGGCTTGGGTCGCTGAGCAGTTCTTC
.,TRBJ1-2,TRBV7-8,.,CASSHARGRDYGYTF,TGTGCCAGCAGCCACGCGAGGGGACGGGACTATGGCTACACCTTC
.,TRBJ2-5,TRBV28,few,CASGWGPKTQYF,TGTGCCAGCGGGTGGGGTCCCAAGACCCAGTACTTC
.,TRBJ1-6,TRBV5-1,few,CASSLAEGRDSPLHF,TGCGCCAGCAGCTTGGCCGAGGGAAGGGATTCACCCCTCCACTTT
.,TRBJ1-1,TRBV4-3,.,CASSPQTIAVNTEAFF,TGCGCCAGCAGCCCGCAGACGATTGCGGTGAACACTGAAGCTTTCTTT
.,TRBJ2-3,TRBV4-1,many,CASSQRSSEDTQYF,TGCGCCAGCAGCCAACGATCTTCCGAAGATACGCAGTATTTT
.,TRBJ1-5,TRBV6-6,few,CASSLETQPQHF,TGTGCCAGCAGCCTCGAGACCCAGCCCCAGCATTTT
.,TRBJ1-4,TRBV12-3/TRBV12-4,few,CASSPLLGDSNEKLFF,TGTGCCAGCAGTCCTCTCTTAGGGGACTCTAATGAAAAACTGTTTTTT